The 20 T cell receptor beta chains listed next were all sequenced from one sample in a study of blood T cell repertoires in COVID-19. Measured with immunoSEQ multiplex PCR; TCRdb has only the in-frame clones, and not every one. The table has 150,000 to 180,000 clones, roughly 80% seen once. Material for sequencing was peripheral blood. Every receptor here comes from a man between 60 and 75 years old with acute or convalescent COVID-19.

The rearrangement joins TRBV19 to TRBJ1-2, with 8 bases fitting TRBD1. V shed 7 bases, J shed 2 bases, and the junction held 15 bases outside the gene matches. CDR3 length: 17 residues. CDR1 and CDR2 (germline): LNHDA, SQIVND (reference sequence). The CDR3 region is CASTPEKWTGKNYGYTF. For the CDR3, the DNA is TGTGCCAGTACTCCCGAAAAATGGACAGGGAAAAACTATGGCTACACCTTC. Looking up the rest from reference TRBV19 and TRBJ1-2 gives the full variable domain: DGGITQSPKYLFRKEGQNVTLSCEQNLNHDAMYWYRQDPGQGLRLIYYSQIVNDFQKGDIAEGYSVSREKKESFPLTVTSAQKNPTAFYLCASTPEKWTGKNYGYTFGSGTRLTVV.

The CDR3 protein is CASSEQYSNQPQHF. CDR3 nucleotides: TGTGCCAGCAGTGAACAGTATAGCAATCAGCCCCAGCATTTT. V and J are TRBV2 and TRBJ1-5, with D uncertain. This CDR3 is 14 amino acids long. Germline assignment: CDR1 SNHLY and CDR2 FYNNEI. V gave up 2 bases and J gave up 0 bases, with 5 bases separating them.

This chain links TRBV27 with TRBJ1-6, with 8 bases that match TRBD1. Germline lookup yields CDR1 MNHEY and CDR2 SMNVEV (reference sequence). This CDR3 has 14 amino acids. V was pared by 8 bases and J by 7 bases, with 7 bases of the junction left unmatched. The CDR3 loop is CASGWTGRNSPLHF. CDR3 DNA: TGTGCCAGCGGGTGGACAGGGCGGAATTCACCCCTCCACTTT.

The chain combines TRBV12-3 or TRBV12-4 with TRBJ1-1, with D perhaps matching TRBD1 (5 bases). The length of the CDR3 is 13 residues. The ends were cut back, 6 bases at V and 6 bases at J, with 14 bases in the middle. CDR3 loop: CASSYKRGSEAFF. As DNA, the CDR3 is TGTGCCAGCAGCTACAAGCGGGGCTCTGAAGCTTTCTTT.

CDR3 DNA: TGTGCCAGCAGCTGGACAGGGGAAGAGACCCAGTACTTC. As protein: CASSWTGEETQYF. The chain couples TRBV7-9 to TRBJ2-5; 9 bases match TRBD1. Germline loops: CDR1 SEHNR, CDR2 FQNEAQ (reference sequence). Trimming removed 4 bases from V and 3 bases from J; junction bases left unmatched: 0. The CDR3 contains 13 residues.

Here the CDR3 reads CAISEGLGRTEAFF. CDR3 nucleotide sequence: TGTGCCATCAGTGAGGGTCTGGGGCGCACTGAAGCTTTCTTT. This rearrangement joins TRBV10-3 to TRBJ1-1, with D possibly being TRBD1 (5 bases). Trimming took 2 bases from V and 4 from J, leaving 11 bases between them. The CDR3 sequence is 14 residues long. The germline V gene encodes CDR1 ENHRY and CDR2 SYGVKD.

The chain has TRBV6-5 and TRBJ1-1, with D hard to call. CDR3 length: 13 residues. CDR1 MNHEY and CDR2 SVGAGI come from the germline V gene. Between the trimmed V and J ends, which lost 4 bases and 1 base, there was a span of 7 bases. The CDR3 DNA is TGTGCCAGCAGTTCCTCAGCGAACACTGAAGCTTTCTTT. This gives the protein CASSSSANTEAFF.

This clone was detected once. V is TRBV7-9 and J is TRBJ2-4; weak D call: TRBD1 (5 bases). Germline V gene lookup returns CDR1 SEHNR and CDR2 FQNEAQ (reference sequence). The V end was cut by 2 bases, the J end by 7 bases, with 12 bases between. The CDR3 contains 14 residues. The CDR3 region is CASSLSRVVNIQYF. The CDR3 region has the DNA TGTGCCAGCAGCTTAAGCAGGGTTGTTAACATTCAGTACTTC.

The chain recombines TRBV6-1 with TRBJ1-4; weak D call: TRBD1 (6 bases). V lost 0 bases and J lost 5, with 19 bases in between. The CDR3 contains 18 residues. Germline V lookup: CDR1 MNHNS, CDR2 SASEGT. In nucleotides, the CDR3 is TGTGCCAGCAGTGAAGCATTCGCAACAGGGTACGGGAATGAAAAACTGTTTTTT. This codes for CASSEAFATGYGNEKLFF.

This rearrangement joins TRBV5-6 to TRBJ2-7; 12 nucleotides align to TRBD1. CDR1 SGHDT and CDR2 YYEEEE come from the germline V gene. The CDR3 extends over 15 amino acids. The V and J ends lost 1 base and 5 bases, in that order; junction bases with no gene match: 4. The CDR3 reads CASSLLGQGADEQYF. The CDR3 region has the DNA TGTGCCAGCAGCTTGTTGGGACAGGGGGCTGACGAGCAGTACTTC.

V and J are TRBV30 and TRBJ1-6; D remains unclear. Trimming left V 4 bases short and J 2 bases short, with 12 bases between. The CDR3 extends over 15 amino acids. The germline CDR1 and CDR2 sequences are GTSNPN and SVGIG (reference sequence). The CDR3 nucleotides read TGTGCCTGGACTTGGACTGAGACCTATAATTCACCCCTCCACTTT. It specifies CAWTWTETYNSPLHF.

The genes are TRBV12-3 or TRBV12-4 and TRBJ2-5; a possible D gene is TRBD2 (6 bases). The CDR3 runs to 12 residues. Trimming shortened V by 4 bases and J by 4 bases, and 7 bases separated the two germline ends. For the CDR3, the DNA is TGTGCCAGCAGTTACGGGAGAGAGACCCAGTACTTC. Translated: CASSYGRETQYF.

This chain uses TRBV7-9 with TRBJ2-5; 8 bases match TRBD1. CDR3 length equals 14 residues. V lost 1 base, J lost 4 bases, and 2 bases stayed unmatched. Germline-derived CDR1 and CDR2 are SEHNR and FQNEAQ (reference sequence). As DNA, the CDR3 is TGTGCCAGCAGCTTAGGGACAGGGATAGAGACCCAGTACTTC. Residues: CASSLGTGIETQYF.

This chain links TRBV5-6 with TRBJ2-5; 8 bases are shared with TRBD1. V dropped 1 base and J dropped 0; count of bases not matched to a gene: 5. Germline V gene sequence: CDR1 SGHDT, CDR2 YYEEEE. The CDR3 has 16 residues. The CDR3 DNA follows: TGTGCCAGCAGCTTGTTCAGGACAGGGAACCAAGAGACCCAGTACTTC. It codes for CASSLFRTGNQETQYF. Complete variable domain (other parts from reference TRBV5-6 and TRBJ2-5): DAGVTQSPTHLIKTRGQQVTLRCSPKSGHDTVSWYQQALGQGPQFIFQYYEEEERQRGNFPDRFSGHQFPNYSSELNVNALLLGDSALYLCASSLFRTGNQETQYFGPGTRLLVL.

In this sample, this clone is medium-sized (0.01 to 0.1%). The chain has TRBV5-6 and TRBJ2-3, with a weak D call TRBD2 (6 bases). The CDR3 is 13 residues long. Between the trimmed V and J ends, which lost 3 bases and 9 bases, there was a span of 14 bases. Looked up from germline, CDR1 is SGHDT and CDR2 is YYEEEE. The CDR3 DNA is TGTGCCAGCAGCTCGGGGGTGGCGGAGACGCAGTATTTT. Amino acids: CASSSGVAETQYF.

V is TRBV7-9 and J is TRBJ1-2; possibly TRBD1 for D (5 bases). Trimming left V 4 bases short and J 3 bases short, with 12 bases between. The CDR3 is 14 amino acids. Germline CDR1 reads SEHNR; CDR2 reads FQNEAQ (reference sequence). The chain's CDR3 is CASSSRQLYYGYTF. The CDR3 DNA reads as TGTGCCAGCAGCTCCCGACAGCTTTACTATGGCTACACCTTC.

V gene TRBV19 combines with J gene TRBJ1-4; tentative D call: TRBD1 (5 bases). Germline V CDR1 and CDR2: LNHDA, SQIVND (reference sequence). The ends were cut back, 5 bases at V and 6 bases at J, with 16 bases in the middle. The CDR3 loop spans 15 amino acids. CDR3 in amino acids: CASSSWTGGDEKLFF. Here the CDR3 DNA reads TGTGCCAGTAGTTCCTGGACCGGGGGGGATGAAAAACTGTTTTTT.

The chain has TRBV6-1 and TRBJ1-2; 8 bases map to TRBD1. Unmatched junction bases numbered 8, after V lost 1 base and J lost 4 bases. Germline V CDR1 and CDR2: MNHNS, SASEGT. The CDR3 runs to 16 residues. CDR3 in DNA: TGTGCCAGCAGTGAAGTTCCGTCAGGGGGCGTCTATGGCTACACCTTC. It codes for CASSEVPSGGVYGYTF.

J is TRBJ2-2 and V is TRBV6-5; unclear D gene. The length of the CDR3 is 13 residues. Per the germline V gene, CDR1 is MNHEY and CDR2 is SVGAGI. V gave up 6 bases and J gave up 7 bases, with 12 bases separating them. The CDR3 coding sequence is TGTGCCAGCAGCCCACTATTAGGCGGGGAGCTGTTTTTT. Translating it yields CASSPLLGGELFF.

This chain joins TRBV6-2 or TRBV6-3 and TRBJ2-5; perhaps TRBD1 as D (5 bases). Between the trimmed V and J ends, which lost 5 bases and 4 bases, there was a span of 14 bases. This CDR3 is built from 14 residues. CDR1 and CDR2 (germline): MNHEY, SVGEGT. DNA for the CDR3: TGTGCCAGCAGTCCCTCCAGGGCCCCAGAGACCCAGTACTTC. Encoded protein: CASSPSRAPETQYF.